One and the same sample provided the 5 T cell receptor beta chains below, sequenced in a study of a mutant IDH1 vaccine in newly diagnosed glioma. Their antigens are not known. Time point in this sample: week 5, during vaccination. The vaccine gave 300 ug of a 20-mer mutant IDH1 peptide subcutaneously per dose. TCRdb's copy holds only in-frame clones and misses some; the assay was immunoSEQ multiplex PCR. This sample has approximately 60,000 clones, with approximately 90% found just once. The sample consisted of PBMCs, taken from a glioma patient whose treatment included an IDH1 peptide vaccine. The receptors were sampled from a woman aged 40 to 50 with glioma.

This sequence joins TRBV5-6 and TRBJ2-6; no reliable D call. The CDR3 is 13 residues long. V was pared by 7 bases and J by 3 bases, with 8 bases between. Per the germline V gene, CDR1 is SGHDT and CDR2 is YYEEEE. Here the CDR3 DNA reads TGTGCCAGCTTTCTGGGTGGGGCCAACGTCCTGACTTTC. This sequence encodes CASFLGGANVLTF.

This clone has just a few counts. This rearrangement joins TRBV2 to TRBJ1-1; D might be TRBD1 (5 bases). The CDR3 is 15 amino acids. V was trimmed by 8 bases and J by 5 bases, leaving 21 bases between them. Germline V gene lookup returns CDR1 SNHLY and CDR2 FYNNEI. CDR3 DNA: TGTGCCAGCCTCAGATTCAGGGTGGGAGGGACTGAAGCTTTCTTT. Residues: CASLRFRVGGTEAFF. The whole variable domain, filled in from reference TRBV2 and TRBJ1-1, reads EPEVTQTPSHQVTQMGQEVILRCVPISNHLYFYWYRQILGQKVEFLVSFYNNEISEKSEIFDDQFSVERPDGSNFTLKIRSTKLEDSAMYFCASLRFRVGGTEAFFGQGTRLTVV.

This clone was detected only a few times. V and J are TRBV18 and TRBJ1-1; D remains unclear. The germline V gene has CDR1 KGHSH and CDR2 LQKENI. This CDR3 region has 18 residues. The V gene lost 0 bases and the J gene lost 1 base, with 18 bases spanning the gap. For the CDR3, the DNA is TGTGCCAGCTCACCACCTCGTAATTCGCGTCATCGGAACACTGAAGCTTTCTTT. Translated: CASSPPRNSRHRNTEAFF.

The chain recombines TRBV6-5 with TRBJ2-7; D call uncertain. The CDR3 spans 15 residues. Trimming removed 5 bases from V and 5 bases from J, with 19 bases in between. Germline V CDR1 and CDR2: MNHEY, SVGAGI. CDR3 DNA sequence: TGTGCCAGCAGTACAAGGACGGGCCGAGGAGACGAGCAGTACTTC. It specifies CASSTRTGRGDEQYF.

This sequence joins TRBV7-9 and TRBJ1-6, with a weak D call TRBD1 (6 bases). V lost 6 bases and J lost 1, with 13 bases in between. Germline V gene data show CDR1 as SEHNR and CDR2 as FQNEAQ (reference sequence). CDR3 size: 16 residues. CDR3 loop: CASRRQVGSYNSPLHF. The CDR3 coding sequence is TGTGCCAGCAGGCGACAGGTCGGATCCTATAATTCACCCCTCCACTTT.